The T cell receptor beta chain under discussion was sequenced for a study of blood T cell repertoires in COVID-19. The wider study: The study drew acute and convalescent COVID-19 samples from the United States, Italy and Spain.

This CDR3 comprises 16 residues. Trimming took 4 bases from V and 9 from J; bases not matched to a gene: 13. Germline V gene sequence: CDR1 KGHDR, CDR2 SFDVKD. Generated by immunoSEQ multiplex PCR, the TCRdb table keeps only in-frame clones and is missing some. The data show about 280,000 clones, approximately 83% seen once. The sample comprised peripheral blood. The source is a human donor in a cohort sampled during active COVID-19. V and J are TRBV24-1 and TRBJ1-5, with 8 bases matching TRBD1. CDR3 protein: CATSDPGTGELGPQHF. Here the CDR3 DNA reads TGTGCCACCAGTGACCCCGGGACAGGCGAATTGGGGCCCCAGCATTTT.